Listed below are T cell receptor beta chains from one sample, sequenced in a study of beta chain features in type 1 diabetes. Data came from immunoSEQ multiplex PCR; TCRdb stores just in-frame clones and leaves some out. Altogether 600,000 to 650,000 clones are present, 15% being singletons, with the ten largest covering about 0.097%. Sequencing was done on a sample of naive CD4+ T cells from blood. The receptors were gathered from a man aged 18 to 35 in good health. Both conserved end residues are part of each CDR3. A D gene is named only where the DNA matches it firmly. Clone size, where shown, is once, few, many, or a class for clones that have expanded.

TRBJ1-2 | TRBV7-3 | NA | NA | TGTGCCAGCAGCTTCGGGGATGGGAACTATGGCTACACCTTC | CASSFGDGNYGYTF
TRBJ2-3 | TRBV7-2 | few | NA | TGTGCCAGCAGCCCCCGAAGGGAGGCCACAGATACGCAGTATTTT | CASSPRREATDTQYF
TRBJ2-7 | TRBV7-9 | NA | NA | TGTGCCAGCAGCTTAGCGATAGGTTCGCTGGGGGAGCAGTACTTC | CASSLAIGSLGEQYF
TRBJ2-2 | TRBV15 | NA | NA | TGTGCCACCCGGCGGGGCGCAAACACCGGGGAGCTGTTTTTT | CATRRGANTGELFF
TRBJ1-4 | TRBV14 | few | NA | TGTGCCAGCAGTGGAATCAATGAAAAACTGTTTTTT | CASSGINEKLFF
TRBJ2-7 | TRBV2 | NA | TRBD1 | TGTGCCAGCAGTCGACAGGGGATGGGCTACGAGCAGTACTTC | CASSRQGMGYEQYF
TRBJ1-1 | TRBV10-3 | few | TRBD1 | TGTGCCATCAGTGAGGCGGGACAGGCGGGGGTTAACACTGAAGCTTTCTTT | CAISEAGQAGVNTEAFF
TRBJ2-7 | TRBV2 | few | TRBD2 | TGTGCCAGCACTCAACTAGCGGGAGGGTCCTACGAGCAGTACTTC | CASTQLAGGSYEQYF
TRBJ1-1 | TRBV4-3 | NA | NA | TGCGCCAGCAGCCAGGCTAGGGGAGAGAACACTGAAGCTTTCTTT | CASSQARGENTEAFF
TRBJ2-7 | TRBV28 | few | NA | TGTGCCAGCAGTTTAACCATGAGGGCCTACGAGCAGTACTTC | CASSLTMRAYEQYF
TRBJ1-5 | TRBV10-3 | NA | NA | TGTGCCATCAGTGAGTCGAGGGACGGTCAGCCCCAGCATTTT | CAISESRDGQPQHF
TRBJ1-1 | TRBV29-1 | few | NA | TGCAGCGTTGAGCGGGACGCGGGCAGTGAAGCTTTCTTT | CSVERDAGSEAFF
TRBJ1-1 | TRBV28 | NA | NA | TGTGCCAGCATCAAGAACACTGAAGCTTTCTTT | CASIKNTEAFF
TRBJ1-1 | TRBV19 | few | NA | TGTGCCAGTAGTAAACCCCCAACTGAAGCTTTCTTT | CASSKPPTEAFF
TRBJ1-2 | TRBV27 | NA | NA | TGTGCCAGCAGTTGGGGCAGAACCTATGGCTACACCTTC | CASSWGRTYGYTF
TRBJ1-5 | TRBV5-6 | NA | NA | TGTGCCAGCAGCTTGCACAGTAGGCAGCCCCAGCATTTT | CASSLHSRQPQHF
TRBJ1-1 | TRBV4-2 | NA | TRBD1 | TGTGCCAGCAGCCTAACGTCCCCGGGACAGGGGGCAAAAGCTTTCTTT | CASSLTSPGQGAKAFF
TRBJ2-7 | TRBV25-1 | few | NA | TGTGCCAGCAGCGCCACTGGGAATTCCTACGAGCAGTACTTC | CASSATGNSYEQYF
TRBJ2-7 | TRBV29-1 | NA | TRBD2 | TGCAGCGTCCCCGGACTAGAACAGCAGTACTTC | CSVPGLEQQYF
TRBJ2-5 | TRBV9 | few | TRBD1 | TGTGCCAGCAGCGTATCCTCGCGACAGGGACAAGAGACCCAGTACTTC | CASSVSSRQGQETQYF
TRBJ2-2 | TRBV4-3 | NA | TRBD2 | TGCGCCAGCAGCCGCCTTAGCGGGAGGAACACCGGGGAGCTGTTTTTT | CASSRLSGRNTGELFF
TRBJ1-1 | TRBV4-3 | few | NA | TGCGCCAGCAGCCAAGACAGGGCGGGTACTGAAGCTTTCTTT | CASSQDRAGTEAFF
TRBJ2-3 | TRBV5-4 | NA | NA | TGTGCCAGCAGCTTGGCGTCTACAGATACGCAGTATTTT | CASSLASTDTQYF
TRBJ2-3 | TRBV28 | few | NA | TGTGCCAGCAGTTGGGCGCCAGATACGCAGTATTTT | CASSWAPDTQYF
TRBJ2-5 | TRBV7-9 | few | TRBD2 | TGTGCCAGCAGCCCCGTAGCGGGCCAAGAGACCCAGTACTTC | CASSPVAGQETQYF
TRBJ2-6 | TRBV10-3 | many | NA | TGTGCCATCAGTGATACAGGACTCTCTGGGGCCAACGTCCTGACTTTC | CAISDTGLSGANVLTF
TRBJ2-1 | TRBV4-3 | NA | TRBD2 | TGCGCCAGCAGCCAAGCCGGGGGGAATGAGCAGTTCTTC | CASSQAGGNEQFF
TRBJ2-1 | TRBV19 | few | NA | TGTGCCAGTAGTATAGGTGGCCTAGGCTACAATGAGCAGTTCTTC | CASSIGGLGYNEQFF
TRBJ2-1 | TRBV9 | NA | TRBD2 | TGTGCCAGCAGCGAGGGCGGGAGGGCCGCCTACAATGAGCAGTTCTTC | CASSEGGRAAYNEQFF
TRBJ2-1 | TRBV9 | few | TRBD2 | TGTGCCAGCAGCGACGGACTAGCTAAAAACAATGAGCAGTTCTTC | CASSDGLAKNNEQFF
TRBJ2-2 | TRBV9 | NA | NA | TGTGCCAGCAGCGTAGGCCCCGGTGGGCTAGGGAGCACCGGGGAGCTGTTTTTT | CASSVGPGGLGSTGELFF
TRBJ2-5 | TRBV12-5 | NA | TRBD2 | TGTGCTAGTGGTTTGGTAGTGGGCGGGGGGGCCGTGACCCAGTACTTC | CASGLVVGGGAVTQYF
TRBJ2-7 | TRBV30 | few | NA | TGTGCCTGGAGCCCGGACCCCCGGAGCTCCTACGAGCAGTACTTC | CAWSPDPRSSYEQYF
TRBJ1-4 | TRBV4-3 | few | TRBD1 | TGCGCCAGCAGCCAAGATCACAGGGGGAATGAAAAACTGTTTTTT | CASSQDHRGNEKLFF
TRBJ1-2 | TRBV4-2 | NA | NA | TGTGCCAGCAGAACGATCCTTTCGCCGGCTGACTATGGCTACACCTTC | CASRTILSPADYGYTF
TRBJ2-3 | TRBV29-1 | few | NA | TGCAGCGTTGAGCCAGGGAGAGGCACAGATACGCAGTATTTT | CSVEPGRGTDTQYF
TRBJ1-2 | TRBV6-1 | NA | TRBD1 | TGTGCCAGCCAGGTCCGGGGGACAGGGAACTATGGCTACACCTTC | CASQVRGTGNYGYTF
TRBJ2-2 | TRBV4-3 | NA | NA | TGCGCCAGCAGCCAAGATCTGGGGAGGACCGGGGAGCTGTTTTTT | CASSQDLGRTGELFF
TRBJ2-3 | TRBV19 | few | NA | TGTGCCAGTAGATGGCCCAGCACAGATACGCAGTATTTT | CASRWPSTDTQYF
TRBJ2-1 | TRBV11-2 | NA | TRBD1 | TGTGCCAGCAGCACGAGCCGGGACAGGAGTTACAATGAGCAGTTCTTC | CASSTSRDRSYNEQFF
TRBJ1-5 | TRBV7-2 | NA | NA | TGTGCCAGCAGCCCAGCTGGGGGGCAGGGTCAGCCCCAGCATTTT | CASSPAGGQGQPQHF
TRBJ2-2 | TRBV19 | NA | NA | TGTGCCAGTAGGATATCGGTACAGAACACCGGGGAGCTGTTTTTT | CASRISVQNTGELFF
TRBJ2-7 | TRBV5-8 | NA | TRBD1 | TGTGCCAGCAGCTTGGCGGACAGGGGGCGGCAAGGCGAGCAGTACTTC | CASSLADRGRQGEQYF
TRBJ2-1 | TRBV29-1 | few | NA | TGCAGCGTTGGTCGGACCGCCTCCTACAATGAGCAGTTCTTC | CSVGRTASYNEQFF
TRBJ2-3 | TRBV4-3 | NA | TRBD2 | TGCGCCAGCAGCCAAGTCAAGCTAGCGGGCACAGATACGCAGTATTTT | CASSQVKLAGTDTQYF
TRBJ2-1 | TRBV20-1 | few | NA | TGCAGAGCCCTGGGGTACAATGAGCAGTTCTTC | CRALGYNEQFF
TRBJ2-3 | TRBV10-3 | NA | NA | TGTGCCATCCGTGATCAGTACACGCAGTATTTT | CAIRDQYTQYF
TRBJ2-5 | TRBV4-1 | few | NA | TGCGCCAGCAGCCTCGACGGGCACCAAGAGACCCAGTACTTC | CASSLDGHQETQYF
TRBJ2-3 | TRBV7-9 | NA | TRBD1 | TGCGCCAGCAGCCAAGGACAGGGTACGCAGTATTTT | CASSQGQGTQYF
TRBJ2-5 | TRBV5-4 | few | NA | TGTGCCAGCAGCTTAGGGGGGGGACAAGAGACCCAGTACTTC | CASSLGGGQETQYF
TRBJ1-1 | TRBV11-2 | NA | NA | TGTGCCAGCAGCTCACGGGCCCGGCAGCAGAACACTGAAGCTTTCTTT | CASSSRARQQNTEAFF
TRBJ1-1 | TRBV7-3 | few | NA | TGTGCCAGCAGCGTAAGAAAGAACACTGAAGCTTTCTTT | CASSVRKNTEAFF
TRBJ1-5 | TRBV5-6 | NA | NA | TGTGCCAGCAGCTCAGGGGATTATAGCAATCAGCCCCAGCATTTT | CASSSGDYSNQPQHF
TRBJ2-7 | TRBV14 | NA | TRBD2 | TGTGCCAGCAGCCAAGATGTTCATAGCGGGAGAGGCGAGCAGTACTTC | CASSQDVHSGRGEQYF
TRBJ2-3 | TRBV4-3 | NA | TRBD1 | TGCGCCAGCAGCCAACGCGGACAGGGCGGCGATACGCAGTATTTT | CASSQRGQGGDTQYF